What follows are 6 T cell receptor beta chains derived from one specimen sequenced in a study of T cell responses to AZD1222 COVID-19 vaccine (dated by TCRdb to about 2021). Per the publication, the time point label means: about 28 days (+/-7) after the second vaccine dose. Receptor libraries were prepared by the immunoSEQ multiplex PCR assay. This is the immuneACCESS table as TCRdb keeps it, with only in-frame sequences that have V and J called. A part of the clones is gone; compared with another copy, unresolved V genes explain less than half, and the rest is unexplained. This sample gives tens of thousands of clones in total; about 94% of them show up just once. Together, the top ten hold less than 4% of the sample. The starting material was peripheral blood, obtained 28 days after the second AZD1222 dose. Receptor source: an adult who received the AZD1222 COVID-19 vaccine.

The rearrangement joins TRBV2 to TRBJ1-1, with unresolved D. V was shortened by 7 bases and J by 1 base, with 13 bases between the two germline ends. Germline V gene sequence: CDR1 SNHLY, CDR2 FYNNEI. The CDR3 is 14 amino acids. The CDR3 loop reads CASTSAVSNTEAFF. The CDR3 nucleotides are TGTGCCAGCACCTCGGCGGTTTCGAACACTGAAGCTTTCTTT.

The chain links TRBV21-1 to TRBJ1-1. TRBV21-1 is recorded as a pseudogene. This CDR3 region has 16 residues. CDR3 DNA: TGTGCCAGCAGCAAAGGGTCGGGACGGACGAACACTGAAGCTTTCTTT. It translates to CASSKGSGRTNTEAFF.

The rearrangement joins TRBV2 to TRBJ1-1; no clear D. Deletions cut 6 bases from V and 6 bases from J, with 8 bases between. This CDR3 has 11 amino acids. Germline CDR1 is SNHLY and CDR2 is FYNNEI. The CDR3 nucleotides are TGTGCCAGCAGGGTCGGATCTGAAGCTTTCTTT. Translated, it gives CASRVGSEAFF.

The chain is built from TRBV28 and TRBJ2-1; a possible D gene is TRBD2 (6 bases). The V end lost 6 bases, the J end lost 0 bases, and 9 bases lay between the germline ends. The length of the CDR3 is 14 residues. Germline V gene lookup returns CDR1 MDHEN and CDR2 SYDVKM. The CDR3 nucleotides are TGTGCCAGCAGGGGAGGAGGCTCCTACAATGAGCAGTTCTTC. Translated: CASRGGGSYNEQFF.

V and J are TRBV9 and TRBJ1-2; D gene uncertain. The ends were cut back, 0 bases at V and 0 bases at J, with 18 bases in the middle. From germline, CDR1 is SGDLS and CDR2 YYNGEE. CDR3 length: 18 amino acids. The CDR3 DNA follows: TGTGCCAGCAGCGTAGATAGTTCCGGCAGCCTTACTAACTATGGCTACACCTTC. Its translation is CASSVDSSGSLTNYGYTF.

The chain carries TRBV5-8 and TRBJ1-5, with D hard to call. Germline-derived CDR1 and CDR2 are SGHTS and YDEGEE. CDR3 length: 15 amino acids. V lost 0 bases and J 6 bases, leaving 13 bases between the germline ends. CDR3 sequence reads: CASSLAGRNVQPQHF. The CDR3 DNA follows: TGTGCCAGCAGCTTGGCCGGTCGGAACGTTCAGCCCCAGCATTTT.